This passage covers 5 T cell receptor beta chains from one sample sequenced in a study of cytomegalovirus exposure and HLA in healthy donors (TCRdb year 2017). Library prep was done by the immunoSEQ multiplex PCR assay. The multiplex PCR relied on a mix of 60 forward primers for TCR Vbeta segments and 13 reverse primers for TCR Jbeta segments. The source is immuneACCESS, and TCRdb retained only in-frame sequences with V and J called. Part of the clones is not carried over; for the studies checked, unresolved V genes explain less than half of this, and the remainder is unexplained. This sample is represented by 150,000 to 160,000 clones; around 70% of them were singletons. The biggest ten clones account for approximately 2.3% of the sample. Sequencing input: PBMCs. These TCRs come from a young man in good health and CMV-seronegative.

This clone showed up just a few times. V is TRBV5-1 and J is TRBJ2-5; the D is unclear. V lost 0 bases and J 5 bases, leaving 11 bases between the germline ends. The CDR3 length is 14 residues. The germline CDR1 and CDR2 sequences are SGHRS and YFSETQ. CDR3 region: CASSLGSTRETQYF. In DNA form, the CDR3 reads TGCGCCAGCAGCTTGGGGTCCACGAGGGAGACCCAGTACTTC.

CDR3 sequence: CASSLSGQNTDTQYF. The CDR3 DNA reads TGTGCCAGCAGCTTATCAGGGCAGAACACAGATACGCAGTATTTT. The V and J genes are TRBV7-3 and TRBJ2-3; D possibly corresponds to TRBD1 (5 bases). Germline CDR1 SGHTA, CDR2 FQGTGA. This CDR3 has 15 amino acids. Trimming left V 2 bases short and J 2 bases short, with 11 bases between.

This chain uses TRBV7-6 with TRBJ2-2; 8 nucleotides align to TRBD1. This CDR3 has 16 amino acids. Trimming removed 5 bases from V and 0 bases from J; junction bases left unmatched: 5. Germline V lookup: CDR1 SGHVS, CDR2 FNYEAQ. Here the CDR3 reads CASSPRQGTNTGELFF. The DNA for the CDR3 is TGTGCCAGCAGCCCCCGACAGGGGACGAACACCGGGGAGCTGTTTTTT.

About this clone: This sample includes further DNA sequences coding for the same CDR3. The genes are TRBV9 and TRBJ2-1; 10 bases are a match to TRBD1. The CDR3 is 16 amino acids. After removal of 3 bases from V and 5 bases from J, the junction contained 8 bases not matched to a gene. Germline assignment: CDR1 SGDLS and CDR2 YYNGEE. The CDR3, as DNA: TGTGCCAGCAGCGCTTGGACAGGGGGGCCTAACAATGAGCAGTTCTTC. This encodes CASSAWTGGPNNEQFF.

The gene calls are TRBV2 and TRBJ1-1; unclear D gene. This CDR3 has 13 residues. Between the trimmed V and J ends, which lost 7 bases and 4 bases, there was a span of 13 bases. Germline CDR1 reads SNHLY; CDR2 reads FYNNEI. This chain's CDR3 is CASTEVVSTEAFF. CDR3 in DNA: TGTGCCAGCACCGAGGTTGTAAGCACTGAAGCTTTCTTT.